In this sample, the clone carrying this T cell receptor beta chain turned up once. The target antigen is unknown. Germline-derived CDR1 and CDR2 are MNHEY and SVGAGI. CDR3 size: 13 residues. V lost 6 bases to trimming and J lost 8 bases; unmatched junction nucleotides: 8. This record comes from a study of T cells after yellow fever vaccination. Regarding the study as a whole: One caveat is that FACS-sorted repertoires could contain abundant clonotypes contaminating from the bulk population. CD4 and CD8 compartments shared a small share of clonotypes.

UMIs and a universal primer site were added when TCR cDNA was made by 5'RACE template switching. TCRdb processed the 5' RACE reads anew with MiXCR; each CDR3 protein has one entry. The table records approximately 300,000 distinct CDR3 sequences, around 11% of them present only once. This TCR was recovered from a young man who received the YFV17D yellow fever vaccine. J is TRBJ1-2 and V is TRBV6-5; TRBD1 aligns across 8 bases. Here the sequenced sample was CD4+ T cells sorted from PBMCs, taken 45 days after the yellow fever booster vaccination. The CDR3 spells CASRRQGTEGYTF. The DNA for the CDR3 is TGTGCCAGCAGACGACAGGGGACGGAGGGCTACACCTTC.